This T cell receptor (beta chain) was documented in a study of CD8 T cells in Susac syndrome. Study conclusions and caveats: The study's TCR sequencing and HLA analysis covered a relatively small number of individuals, and the study acknowledged this.

The CDR3 is 16 residues long. CDR1 is SGHNT, CDR2 YYREEE, per germline (reference sequence). V was pared by 0 bases and J by 0 bases, with 11 bases between. As to this clonotype: The antigen is not known.

When the RNA was reverse transcribed, random hexamers were used with an input of roughly 0.5 to 1 ug. immunoSEQ multiplex PCR amplified TCR beta CDR3 across 54 Vbeta, 13 Jbeta. TCRdb reanalysed the immunoSEQ multiplex PCR reads using MiXCR and keeps one entry per CDR3 protein. In the table there are about 430,000 distinct CDR3 sequences, more than 70% of which are singletons. Isolation of CD8+ and CD4+ T cells was performed negatively, whereas enrichment of TEMRA cells was done by FACS. The material sequenced was CD8+ T cells from PBMCs. The genes are TRBV5-4 and TRBJ2-3, with D unclear. This TCR came from a human donor with multiple sclerosis. The chain's CDR3 is CASSLAGQPSTDTQYF. The CDR3 nucleotides are TGTGCCAGCAGCTTGGCCGGGCAGCCTAGCACAGATACGCAGTATTTT.